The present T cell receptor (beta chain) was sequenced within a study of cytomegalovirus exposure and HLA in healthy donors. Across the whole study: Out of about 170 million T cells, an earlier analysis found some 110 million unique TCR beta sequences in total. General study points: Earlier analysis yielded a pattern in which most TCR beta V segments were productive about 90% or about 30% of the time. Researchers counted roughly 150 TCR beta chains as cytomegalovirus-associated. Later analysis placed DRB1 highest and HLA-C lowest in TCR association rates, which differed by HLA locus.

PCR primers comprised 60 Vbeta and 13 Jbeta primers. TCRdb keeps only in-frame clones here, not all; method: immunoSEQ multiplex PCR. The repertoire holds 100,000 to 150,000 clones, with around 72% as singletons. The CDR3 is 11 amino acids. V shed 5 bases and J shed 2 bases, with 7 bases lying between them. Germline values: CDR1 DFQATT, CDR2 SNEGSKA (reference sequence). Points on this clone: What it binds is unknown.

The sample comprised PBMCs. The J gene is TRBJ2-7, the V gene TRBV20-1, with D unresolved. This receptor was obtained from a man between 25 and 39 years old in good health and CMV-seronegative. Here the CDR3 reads CSAFLAYEQYF. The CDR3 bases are TGCAGTGCTTTTCTAGCCTACGAGCAGTACTTC.